This T cell receptor (beta chain) was obtained from a study of regulatory T cells in long-lasting Graves disease. Across the study: Antithyroid drugs had been taken under 3 months by newly diagnosed Graves' patients.

This CDR3 contains 13 residues. With 0 bases removed from V and 7 bases from J, the gap between germline ends came to 10 bases. Germline CDR1 and CDR2: SGHTS and YDEGEE. Findings and limits, study-wide: Favored gene segments in persistent disease were TRBV28, TRBJ1-2 and TRBJ2-5.

To make TCR beta libraries, researchers used iRepertoire HTBI primers and Arm-PCR of CDR3 regions. Each CDR3 protein gets one entry after TCRdb re-called the multiplex PCR reads with MiXCR. The sample consists of roughly 380,000 distinct CDR3 sequences, 16% of them appearing once. This clonotype showed up many times. The antigen is undetermined. Stated time point: newly diagnosed GD, antithyroid drugs for less than 3 months. RNA from PBMCs was the source of the TCR library. These records were also assigned to another study, of T cells in Graves' hyperthyroidism and ophthalmopathy. That work contributes: HTBI primers drove first-round RT-PCR of the TCR CDR3.

The J gene is TRBJ1-1, the V gene TRBV5-8; D is undetermined. The specimen was peripheral blood mononuclear cells (PBMCs), collected at new diagnosis, from a patient treated with antithyroid drugs. The sequence was obtained from a man aged 35-49 years with Graves disease. CDR3 DNA: TGTGCCAGCAGCTTGGCACCGGGAGTTGAAGCTTTCTTT. Its translation: CASSLAPGVEAFF. Full variable domain (remainder filled in from reference TRBV5-8 and TRBJ1-1): EAGVTQSPTHLIKTRGQQATLRCSPISGHTSVYWYQQALGLGLQFLLWYDEGEERNRGNFPPRFSGRQFPNYSSELNVNALELEDSALYLCASSLAPGVEAFFGQGTRLTVV.